This entry concerns a single TCR beta chain. The entry originates in a study of blood T cell repertoires in COVID-19. Across the study: The origin of the acute and convalescent COVID-19 samples was the United States, Italy and Spain. T cells, B-cell-depleted T cells, or PBMCs provided the cDNA or gDNA that served as material.

Seattle patients were enrolled during active infection and followed longitudinally. The assay was immunoSEQ multiplex PCR, and TCRdb's table has in-frame clones only and misses some. The sample carries 120,000 to 150,000 clones, 88% recorded once. This receptor was obtained from a human donor with COVID-19, enrolled during active disease. The donor label of this sample is uncertain. The specimen was peripheral blood.

The CDR3 sequence: CASSKNRGGETQYF. The CDR3 DNA reads as TGTGCCAGTAGTAAAAACAGGGGGGGGGAGACCCAGTACTTC. The genes are TRBV19 and TRBJ2-5; weak D call: TRBD1 (8 bases). V was pared by 4 bases and J by 5 bases, with 14 bases between. There are 14 residues in the CDR3. Germline assignment: CDR1 LNHDA and CDR2 SQIVND (reference sequence).